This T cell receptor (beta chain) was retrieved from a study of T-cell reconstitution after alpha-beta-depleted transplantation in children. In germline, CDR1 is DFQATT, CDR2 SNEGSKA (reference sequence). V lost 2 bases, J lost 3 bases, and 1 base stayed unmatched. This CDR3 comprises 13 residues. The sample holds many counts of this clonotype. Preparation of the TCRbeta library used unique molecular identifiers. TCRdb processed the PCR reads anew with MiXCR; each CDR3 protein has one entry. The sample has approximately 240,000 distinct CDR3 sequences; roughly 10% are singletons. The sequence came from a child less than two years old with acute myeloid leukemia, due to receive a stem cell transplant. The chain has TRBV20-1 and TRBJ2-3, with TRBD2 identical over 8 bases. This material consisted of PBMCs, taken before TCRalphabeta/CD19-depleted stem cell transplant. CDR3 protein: CSARRGGTDTQYF. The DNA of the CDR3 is TGCAGTGCTAGACGGGGGGGAACAGATACGCAGTATTTT.